These 18 T cell receptor beta chains share one sample of origin, sequenced in a study of neoadjuvant nivolumab and ipilimumab in lung cancer (TCRdb year 2020). This specimen's time point label, per the study, means: at surgical resection after neoadjuvant nivolumab +/- ipilimumab. Libraries were constructed by the immunoSEQ multiplex PCR assay. TCRdb took over this immuneACCESS table, retaining in-frame rearrangements with V and J assigned. Such tables are incomplete; in checked studies, under half of the missing clones stem from an unresolved V gene, and the remainder is unexplained. Recorded for this sample are thousands of clones; 70% to 80% of them occurred a single time. Approximately 6.7% of the sample is held by the ten biggest clonotypes. Sequenced here: adjacent normal lung tissue, sampled after neoadjuvant nivolumab, alone or with ipilimumab, at or shortly before surgery. The receptor source for this set is an adult with non-small cell lung cancer.

This sequence joins TRBV7-8 and TRBJ2-2; D might be TRBD2 (6 bases). Germline CDR1 reads SGHVS; CDR2 reads FQNEAQ. This CDR3 comprises 13 residues. V gave up 5 bases and J gave up 7 bases, with 11 bases separating them. The CDR3 bases are TGTGCCAGCAGCCTGGGGGGAGTCGGGGAGCTGTTTTTT. Its protein product is CASSLGGVGELFF.

This clone was picked up one time. V usage is TRBV27 and J usage is TRBJ2-2; D remains unclear. This CDR3 contains 15 residues. CDR1 is MNHEY and CDR2 is SMNVEV in the germline V gene (reference sequence). V lost 5 bases, J lost 6 bases, and 16 bases lay in between. The CDR3 DNA sequence: TGTGCCAGCAGTCCCAGCACGGGTTGGGCCGGGGAGCTGTTTTTT. It encodes CASSPSTGWAGELFF.

This clone was seen a single time. This sequence joins TRBV9 and TRBJ1-1, with a possible D match to TRBD1 (6 bases). Between the trimmed V and J ends, which lost 0 bases and 3 bases, there was a span of 15 bases. Germline V CDR1 and CDR2: SGDLS, YYNGEE. CDR3 length: 16 amino acids. As DNA, the CDR3 is TGTGCCAGCAGCGTAGCTGCGGGAGGGGGGCACACTGAAGCTTTCTTT. It encodes CASSVAAGGGHTEAFF.

The chain uses TRBV7-9 and TRBJ1-1; D is unclear. The CDR3 consists of 13 residues. V was clipped by 5 bases and J by 0 bases, with 7 bases between them. Germline V gene data show CDR1 as SEHNR and CDR2 as FQNEAQ (reference sequence). The CDR3 here is CASSLEMNTEAFF. Written as DNA, the CDR3 is TGTGCCAGCAGCCTCGAAATGAACACTGAAGCTTTCTTT.

The rearrangement uses TRBV28 and TRBJ2-7, with TRBD1 matching over 8 bases. The length of the CDR3 is 14 residues. Unmatched junction bases numbered 8, after V lost 5 bases and J lost 5 bases. CDR1 is MDHEN, CDR2 SYDVKM, per germline. CDR3 nucleotide sequence: TGTGCCAGCAGTCTACCATGGACAGGGAACGAGCAGTACTTC. This sequence encodes CASSLPWTGNEQYF.

The J gene is TRBJ2-3, the V gene TRBV6-4; 7 bases fit TRBD2. Germline values: CDR1 MRHNA, CDR2 SNTAGT. This CDR3 has 14 residues. J gave up 1 base and V 4 bases, and 2 bases lay outside the gene matches. The CDR3 loop reads CASSASGGTDTQYF. CDR3 DNA sequence: TGTGCCAGCAGTGCGAGCGGGGGCACAGATACGCAGTATTTT.

CDR3 nucleotides: TGTGCCAGCTCACCTTCCTTGGGGGAACATAATTCACCCCTCCACTTT. The encoded protein is CASSPSLGEHNSPLHF. The chain is built from TRBV18 and TRBJ1-6, with TRBD1 as a possible D gene (5 bases). CDR1 and CDR2 (germline): KGHSH, LQKENI. The CDR3 has 16 amino acids. V gave up 3 bases and J gave up 5 bases, with 14 bases separating them. Full variable domain (rest looked up from reference TRBV18 and TRBJ1-6): NAGVMQNPRHLVRRRGQEARLRCSPMKGHSHVYWYRQLPEEGLKFMVYLQKENIIDESGMPKERFSAEFPKEGPSILRIQQVVRGDSAAYFCASSPSLGEHNSPLHFGNGTRLTVT.

This clone was found once. The gene calls are TRBV30 and TRBJ2-7, with D unresolved. Germline loops: CDR1 GTSNPN, CDR2 SVGIG (reference sequence). V gave up 0 bases and J gave up 3 bases, with 9 bases separating them. The CDR3 extends over 13 amino acids. The CDR3 nucleotides read TGTGCCTGGAGTGTCTCAGTTTACTACGAGCAGTACTTC. It codes for CAWSVSVYYEQYF.

The sample holds one count of this clone. This specimen includes other DNA sequences encoding the same CDR3. V gene TRBV4-1 combines with J gene TRBJ1-6; no definite D call. The germline V gene has CDR1 MGHRA and CDR2 YSYEKL. Trimming removed 5 bases from V and 0 bases from J, with 17 bases in between. CDR3 length equals 18 residues. DNA of the CDR3: TGCGCCAGCAGCTCGACCGACTCTGTGGCCTCCTATAATTCACCCCTCCACTTT. As protein: CASSSTDSVASYNSPLHF.

V and J are TRBV2 and TRBJ2-5; D unresolved. CDR1 SNHLY and CDR2 FYNNEI come from the germline V gene. The CDR3 has 14 amino acids. V was trimmed by 4 bases and J by 0 bases, leaving 9 bases between them. The CDR3 coding sequence is TGTGCCAGCAGTGTCGGTGGCAACCAAGAGACCCAGTACTTC. Translating gives CASSVGGNQETQYF.

V gene TRBV6-5 combines with J gene TRBJ1-1; TRBD1 might be the D (6 bases). Germline CDR1 is MNHEY and CDR2 is SVGAGI. The CDR3 consists of 15 residues. The V gene lost 8 bases and the J gene lost 1 base, with 17 bases spanning the gap. In DNA, the CDR3 is TGTGCCAGCGAGGGGGTCAGCGGTACGAACACTGAAGCTTTCTTT. Translated, it gives CASEGVSGTNTEAFF.

This chain links TRBV30 with TRBJ2-1; 9 bases match TRBD1. Germline V gives CDR1 GTSNPN, CDR2 SVGIG (reference sequence). J gave up 5 bases and V 3 bases, and 8 bases lay outside the gene matches. The CDR3 is 15 amino acids. The CDR3 protein is CAWSPGTGRHNEQFF. CDR3 nucleotides: TGTGCCTGGAGCCCCGGGACAGGGAGGCACAATGAGCAGTTCTTC.

The CDR3 loop reads CASSIVAGTLSTDTQYF. The CDR3 coding sequence is TGTGCCAGTAGTATAGTCGCAGGGACCCTCTCCACAGATACGCAGTATTTT. V and J are TRBV19 and TRBJ2-3; either TRBD1 or TRBD2 may supply D (5 bases each). This CDR3 has 17 residues. Trimming removed 1 base from V and 2 bases from J, with 16 bases in between. Germline V gene lookup returns CDR1 LNHDA and CDR2 SQIVND (reference sequence).

This chain connects TRBV4-2 to TRBJ2-1, with D perhaps matching TRBD2 (7 bases). CDR1 LGHNA and CDR2 YNFKEQ come from the germline V gene. Trimming shortened V by 0 bases and J by 5 bases, and 11 bases separated the two germline ends. The CDR3 extends over 15 amino acids. As DNA, the CDR3 is TGTGCCAGCAGCCAAGATCCCGGGGGGCACAATGAGCAGTTCTTC. Encoded protein: CASSQDPGGHNEQFF.

The chain has TRBV7-2 and TRBJ2-6; D could derive from TRBD1 or TRBD2 (5 bases each). From germline, CDR1 is SGHTA and CDR2 FQGNSA. The CDR3 is made up of 16 amino acids. Trimming took off 1 base at V and 4 bases at J, with 11 bases between the two ends. The CDR3 region is CASSLVPGPGANVLTF. CDR3 in DNA: TGTGCCAGCAGCTTAGTTCCGGGGCCCGGGGCCAACGTCCTGACTTTC.

This clone was picked up one time. This sequence joins TRBV2 and TRBJ2-1; 10 bases fit TRBD1. The CDR3 is made up of 15 amino acids. Germline V CDR1 and CDR2: SNHLY, FYNNEI. After removal of 7 bases from V and 11 bases from J, the junction contained 14 bases not matched to a gene. The CDR3 region has the DNA TGTGCCAGCACCCCAGGGACAGGGGTAAGGATTAAGCAGTTCTTC. Its protein is CASTPGTGVRIKQFF. The entire variable domain, with the rest obtained from reference TRBV2 and TRBJ2-1, is as follows: EPEVTQTPSHQVTQMGQEVILRCVPISNHLYFYWYRQILGQKVEFLVSFYNNEISEKSEIFDDQFSVERPDGSNFTLKIRSTKLEDSAMYFCASTPGTGVRIKQFFGPGTRLTVL.

This chain links TRBV5-6 with TRBJ1-2; perhaps TRBD1 as D (5 bases). The CDR3 is 13 residues long. Germline CDR1 reads SGHDT; CDR2 reads YYEEEE. Deletions cut 1 base from V and 3 bases from J, with 7 bases between. CDR3 in amino acids: CASSLRGDYGYTF. The DNA for the CDR3 is TGTGCCAGCAGCTTGCGGGGGGACTATGGCTACACCTTC.

This clone was seen a single time. J is TRBJ1-5 and V is TRBV30; 7 positions match TRBD1. J was trimmed by 3 bases and V by 1 base; bases with no gene match: 6. The germline V gene has CDR1 GTSNPN and CDR2 SVGIG (reference sequence). This CDR3 comprises 15 residues. The CDR3, as DNA: TGTGCCTGGAGTGAAGGGGGCAGGTTCAATCAGCCCCAGCATTTT. Protein sequence: CAWSEGGRFNQPQHF.